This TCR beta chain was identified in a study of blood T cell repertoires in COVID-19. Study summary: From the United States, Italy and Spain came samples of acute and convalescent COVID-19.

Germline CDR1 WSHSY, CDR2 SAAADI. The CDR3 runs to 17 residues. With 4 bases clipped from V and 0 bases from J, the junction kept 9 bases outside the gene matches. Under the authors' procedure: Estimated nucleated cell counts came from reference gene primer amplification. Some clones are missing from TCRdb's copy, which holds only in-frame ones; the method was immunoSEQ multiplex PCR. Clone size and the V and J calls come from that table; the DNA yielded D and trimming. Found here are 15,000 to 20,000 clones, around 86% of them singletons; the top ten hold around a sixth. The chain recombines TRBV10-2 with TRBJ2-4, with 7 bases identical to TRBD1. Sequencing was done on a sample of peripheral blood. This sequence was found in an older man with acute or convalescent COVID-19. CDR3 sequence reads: CASSGQGIPLAKNIQYF. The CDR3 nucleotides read TGCGCCAGCAGTGGACAGGGTATCCCACTAGCCAAAAACATTCAGTACTTC.